The 30 T cell receptor beta chains below all came from one sample that was sequenced in a study of human T cells and chemical hapten exposure. Time point denoted: pre-sensitization, week 0. Specified treatment: therapeutic diphenylcyclopropenone sensitization with weekly scalp DPC. TCRdb used MiXCR to reprocess the RACE reads, holding one entry per CDR3 protein. The table shows more than 85,000 distinct CDR3 sequences, with 8.5% occurring only once. Specimen: whole blood, collected in connection with sensitization to the hapten diphenylcyclopropenone (DPC). All receptors derive from a middle-aged man with alopecia areata. Some clones in this sample may be carry-over from other donors' samples.

The sample holds a few counts of this clonotype. This rearrangement joins TRBV5-4 to TRBJ2-1; D gene unclear. Per the germline V gene, CDR1 is SGHNT and CDR2 is YYREEE (reference sequence). V was pared by 9 bases and J by 0 bases, with 13 bases between. This CDR3 is 14 amino acids long. The CDR3 DNA reads as TGTGCCACCCAGACATCGAGCTCCTACAATGAGCAGTTCTTC. It is translated as CATQTSSSYNEQFF.

The sample holds a few counts of this clonotype. The chain carries TRBV10-3 and TRBJ2-3, with D possibly being TRBD1 (6 bases). This CDR3 comprises 15 residues. The germline gives CDR1 ENHRY, CDR2 SYGVKD. Trimming left V 5 bases short and J 2 bases short, with 14 bases between. The CDR3 nucleotides are TGTGCCATCAGTCTACAGGGTACCCTCACAGATACGCAGTATTTT. Amino acids: CAISLQGTLTDTQYF.

As concerns this clonotype: Mismatch with germline at one junction end may stem from a read error. The genes are TRBV12-3 or TRBV12-4 and TRBJ1-6; a possible D gene is TRBD1 (5 bases). The CDR3 sequence is 12 residues long. For the CDR3, the DNA is TGTGCCAGCAGTTCGGCAGGGTTCCGGATTCGCTTT. Translation: CASSSAGFRIRF.

The sample holds many counts of this clonotype. This chain joins TRBV18 and TRBJ1-1; TRBD1 aligns across 10 bases. The CDR3 runs to 14 residues. In germline, CDR1 is KGHSH, CDR2 LQKENI. V trimming: 3 bases; J trimming: 4 bases; junction bases outside the gene matches: 2. This CDR3 is CASSPTGGGTEAFF. In DNA, the CDR3 is TGTGCCAGCTCACCGACAGGGGGCGGCACTGAAGCTTTCTTT.

The chain has TRBV20-1 and TRBJ2-3; the match to TRBD2 covers 10 bases. The CDR3 runs to 15 residues. V shed 0 bases, J shed 7 bases, and the junction held 7 bases outside the gene matches. Germline V gene sequence: CDR1 DFQATT, CDR2 SNEGSKA (reference sequence). CDR3 DNA: TGCAGTGCTAGAGATATCTCTAGCGGGGGTTATACGCAGTATTTT. Amino acid sequence: CSARDISSGGYTQYF.

V usage is TRBV6-2 or TRBV6-3 and J usage is TRBJ2-3, with D unresolved. The V end was cut by 2 bases, the J end by 0 bases, with 9 bases between. The germline V gene has CDR1 MNHEY and CDR2 SVGEGT. This CDR3 contains 15 residues. CDR3 amino acids: CASSYLVTSTDTQYF. The DNA of the CDR3 is TGTGCCAGCAGTTACCTAGTGACTAGCACAGATACGCAGTATTTT.

The gene calls are TRBV10-3 and TRBJ1-1; D unresolved. Trimming cost V 2 bases and J 1 base, with 20 bases left between them. CDR3 length: 18 residues. CDR1 and CDR2 (germline): ENHRY, SYGVKD. The CDR3, as DNA: TGTGCCATCAGTGAGCCAACAAGACATCGTCTAGGGAACACTGAAGCTTTCTTT. This codes for CAISEPTRHRLGNTEAFF.

This clonotype was picked up a small number of times. V is TRBV6-2 or TRBV6-3 and J is TRBJ1-1; TRBD1 agrees at 7 bases. Germline CDR1 and CDR2: MNHEY and SVGEGT. Losses at the gene ends were 2 bases for V and 6 bases for J; bases not matched to a gene: 9. The CDR3 is 15 residues long. The CDR3 protein is CASSYARQGAPEAFF. The CDR3 DNA reads as TGTGCCAGCAGTTACGCCAGACAGGGTGCCCCTGAAGCTTTCTTT.

Turning to this clonotype: An end of the junction does not agree with germline; a read error may underlie this. J is TRBJ1-5 and V is TRBV28; D is ambiguous. This CDR3 has 13 residues. Germline V gene sequence: CDR1 MDHEN, CDR2 SYDVKM. This CDR3 reads CASSRGGHQSQHF. CDR3 sequence (DNA): TGTGCCAGCAGTCGTGGAGGGCATCAGTCCCAGCATTTT.

The V and J genes are TRBV25-1 and TRBJ2-1; D perhaps matches TRBD1 (6 bases). CDR3 size: 14 residues. CDR1 MGHDK and CDR2 SYGVNS come from the germline V gene. V was trimmed by 7 bases and J by 0 bases, leaving 10 bases between them. The CDR3 region has the DNA TGTGCCAGCAACCGGGACACCTCCTACAATGAGCAGTTCTTC. It translates to CASNRDTSYNEQFF.

This clonotype occurred a few times. V usage is TRBV5-1 and J usage is TRBJ2-5, with 12 bases that match TRBD1. Germline-derived CDR1 and CDR2 are SGHRS and YFSETQ. V shed 4 bases and J 5 bases; nucleotides not matched to a gene: 12. This CDR3 contains 17 residues. The CDR3 sequence: CASSPGTGGPAGETQYF. The CDR3 coding sequence is TGCGCCAGCAGCCCCGGGACAGGGGGCCCGGCGGGGGAGACCCAGTACTTC.

V and J are TRBV12-3 or TRBV12-4 and TRBJ2-1, with unresolved D. The V gene lost 5 bases and the J gene lost 5 bases, with 7 bases spanning the gap. The CDR3 is made up of 12 amino acids. The CDR3 sequence: CASSVFHNEQFF. CDR3 DNA sequence: TGTGCCAGCAGTGTATTCCACAATGAGCAGTTCTTC.

This clonotype appeared a few times. The germline gene is not matched at one end of the junction; a read error may be the cause. The rearrangement links TRBV5-4 to TRBJ2-5; maybe TRBD1 (5 bases). Germline V gives CDR1 SGHNT, CDR2 YYREEE (reference sequence). CDR3 length: 12 residues. CDR3 amino acids: CASPRLTEGEDF. DNA for the CDR3: TGTGCCAGCCCCCGCTTGACAGAAGGTGAAGACTTC.

This clonotype appeared a few times. The J gene is TRBJ1-1, the V gene TRBV18; D perhaps matches TRBD1 (6 bases). The CDR3 runs 13 residues. Germline loops: CDR1 KGHSH, CDR2 LQKENI. V was clipped by 6 bases and J by 5 bases, with 13 bases between them. The CDR3 DNA reads as TGTGCCAGCTCCCCCGGGGGGCGTACTGAAGCTTTCTTT. Translation: CASSPGGRTEAFF. The full variable domain, rest sourced from reference TRBV18 and TRBJ1-1, is NAGVMQNPRHLVRRRGQEARLRCSPMKGHSHVYWYRQLPEEGLKFMVYLQKENIIDESGMPKERFSAEFPKEGPSILRIQQVVRGDSAAYFCASSPGGRTEAFFGQGTRLTVV.

This clonotype was seen repeatedly, ten times or more. The rearrangement joins TRBV29-1 to TRBJ2-5, with 7 positions matching TRBD1. The CDR3 runs to 13 residues. The germline CDR1 and CDR2 sequences are SQVTM and ANQGSEA. Trimming removed 6 bases from V and 5 bases from J; junction bases left unmatched: 9. CDR3 nucleotides: TGCAGCGTCCGACCGGGACAGAGGGAGACCCAGTACTTC. This encodes CSVRPGQRETQYF.

The chain couples TRBV7-6 to TRBJ1-4; D unclear. V dropped 5 bases and J dropped 8 bases, with 12 bases sitting between them. There are 13 residues in the CDR3. Germline V gene sequence: CDR1 SGHVS, CDR2 FNYEAQ. CDR3 coding DNA: TGTGCCAGCAGCCCTGCTCTAGGGGAAAAACTGTTTTTT. This sequence encodes CASSPALGEKLFF.

This clonotype was seen ten or more times. This rearrangement joins TRBV6-4 to TRBJ2-1, with 8 bases fitting TRBD2. The CDR3 spans 16 residues. The V segment lost 3 bases and the J segment 4 bases; nucleotides outside the gene matches: 8. Germline V gene sequence: CDR1 MRHNA, CDR2 SNTAGT. The CDR3 spells CASSEYGLAGYNEQFF. DNA of the CDR3: TGTGCCAGCAGTGAATATGGCCTAGCGGGTTACAATGAGCAGTTCTTC.

This clonotype was observed a handful of times. The chain employs TRBV19 and TRBJ2-1, with TRBD2 matching over 12 bases. Germline CDR1 reads LNHDA; CDR2 reads SQIVND (reference sequence). The V segment lost 1 base and the J segment 9 bases; nucleotides outside the gene matches: 4. The CDR3 covers 15 residues. CDR3 nucleotides: TGTGCCAGTAGTATAGCTAGCGGGAGGGGAGTTGAGCAGTTCTTC. Protein product: CASSIASGRGVEQFF.

This clonotype occurred a few times. The V call is TRBV28, the J call TRBJ2-1; D ambiguous. CDR3 length: 15 residues. Germline V CDR1 and CDR2: MDHEN, SYDVKM. Trimming removed 6 bases from V and 1 base from J, with 13 bases in between. CDR3 coding DNA: TGTGCCAGCAGACTCGAGAGAAAATCCTACAATGAGCAGTTCTTC. Amino acid sequence: CASRLERKSYNEQFF.

In this sample, this clonotype turned up many times. The gene calls are TRBV30 and TRBJ2-3, with TRBD2 matching 14 bases. CDR3 length: 14 residues. V shed 8 bases and J 6 bases; nucleotides not matched to a gene: 7. The V gene's germline CDR1 is GTSNPN and CDR2 SVGIG (reference sequence). CDR3 amino acids: CARAGLAGADTQYF. Written as DNA, the CDR3 is TGTGCCCGGGCGGGACTAGCGGGAGCCGATACGCAGTATTTT.

This clonotype has only a few counts. This rearrangement joins TRBV6-6 to TRBJ2-3; TRBD2 matches 10 bases. This CDR3 has 15 amino acids. CDR1 MNHNY and CDR2 SVGAGI come from the germline V gene (reference sequence). After removal of 5 bases from V and 1 base from J, the junction contained 3 bases not matched to a gene. The CDR3 spells CASSPSGRGTDTQYF. DNA for the CDR3: TGTGCCAGCAGTCCTAGCGGGAGAGGCACAGATACGCAGTATTTT.

J is TRBJ1-4 and V is TRBV7-2; 10 nucleotides line up with TRBD1. Losses at the gene ends were 1 base for V and 8 bases for J; bases not matched to a gene: 7. Germline-derived CDR1 and CDR2 are SGHTA and FQGNSA. The CDR3 sequence is 16 residues long. In nucleotides, the CDR3 is TGTGCCAGCAGCTTAGGACAGGGGGCTGTTCCCGAAAAACTGTTTTTT. This encodes CASSLGQGAVPEKLFF.

The sample holds many counts of this clonotype. This rearrangement joins TRBV18 to TRBJ2-7; D possibly corresponds to TRBD2 (5 bases). Trimming removed 4 bases from V and 0 bases from J, with 13 bases in between. This CDR3 contains 15 residues. Germline V gene data show CDR1 as KGHSH and CDR2 as LQKENI. CDR3: CASSQTSASSYEQYF. In nucleotides, the CDR3 is TGTGCCAGCTCACAAACTAGTGCCAGCTCCTACGAGCAGTACTTC.

This clonotype was seen at least ten times. The chain joins TRBV6-6 to TRBJ2-5, with D possibly TRBD1 on 6 matching bases. CDR3 length equals 14 residues. The V end was cut by 6 bases, the J end by 2 bases, with 13 bases between. Germline V gene data show CDR1 as MNHNY and CDR2 as SVGAGI (reference sequence). CDR3 in amino acids: CASRNTDRQETQYF. The DNA for the CDR3 is TGTGCCAGCAGGAACACGGACAGACAAGAGACCCAGTACTTC.

This clonotype was counted a few times. The J gene is TRBJ2-1, the V gene TRBV7-9; no reliable D call. V lost 5 bases and J lost 0, with 20 bases in between. The CDR3 contains 18 residues. Germline V lookup: CDR1 SEHNR, CDR2 FQNEAQ (reference sequence). CDR3 loop: CASSANKAVASSYNEQFF. For the CDR3, the DNA is TGTGCCAGCAGCGCAAACAAGGCGGTTGCGAGCTCCTACAATGAGCAGTTCTTC.

This clonotype has only a few counts. V is TRBV6-5 and J is TRBJ1-4; D is undetermined. V was cut by 1 base and J by 2 bases, with 5 bases left in between. CDR3 size: 14 residues. Per germline, CDR1 MNHEY and CDR2 SVGAGI. This CDR3 reads CASSYFSTNEKLFF. The CDR3 nucleotides are TGTGCCAGCAGTTACTTCAGCACTAATGAAAAACTGTTTTTT.

The gene calls are TRBV2 and TRBJ2-3, with 9 bases that match TRBD2. J gave up 4 bases and V 1 base, and 6 bases lay outside the gene matches. The CDR3 sequence is 16 residues long. CDR1 is SNHLY, CDR2 FYNNEI, per germline. This CDR3 is CASSEGAGGSADTQYF. The CDR3 DNA sequence: TGTGCCAGCAGTGAAGGGGCGGGAGGGTCGGCAGATACGCAGTATTTT. The full variable domain, with the rest looked up from reference TRBV2 and TRBJ2-3, is EPEVTQTPSHQVTQMGQEVILRCVPISNHLYFYWYRQILGQKVEFLVSFYNNEISEKSEIFDDQFSVERPDGSNFTLKIRSTKLEDSAMYFCASSEGAGGSADTQYFGPGTRLTVL.

The CDR3 is CSARELYRAGETQYF. Here the CDR3 DNA reads TGCAGTGCTAGAGAACTGTACAGGGCGGGGGAGACCCAGTACTTC. The V call is TRBV20-1, the J call TRBJ2-5; possibly TRBD1 or TRBD2 for D (6 bases each). The CDR3 runs to 15 residues. Germline values: CDR1 DFQATT, CDR2 SNEGSKA (reference sequence). Trimming left V 0 bases short and J 5 bases short, with 16 bases between.

The table lists this clonotype with a few counts. This sequence joins TRBV6-5 and TRBJ2-7; maybe TRBD1 (6 bases). CDR3 length equals 16 residues. With 4 bases removed from V and 5 bases from J, the gap between germline ends came to 21 bases. Germline V CDR1 and CDR2: MNHEY, SVGAGI. CDR3 in amino acids: CASSSQGTPTRHEQYF. CDR3 nucleotides: TGTGCCAGCAGTTCACAGGGTACTCCCACACGCCACGAGCAGTACTTC.

This clonotype was detected ten times or more. The chain is built from TRBV6-2 or TRBV6-3 and TRBJ2-7; a possible D gene is TRBD1 (6 bases). V lost 0 bases to trimming and J lost 5 bases, with 14 bases between them. CDR3 size: 15 residues. Germline CDR1 is MNHEY and CDR2 is SVGEGT. CDR3: CASSYSGTNANEQYV. In DNA, the CDR3 is TGTGCCAGCAGTTACTCCGGGACAAACGCAAACGAGCAGTACGTC.